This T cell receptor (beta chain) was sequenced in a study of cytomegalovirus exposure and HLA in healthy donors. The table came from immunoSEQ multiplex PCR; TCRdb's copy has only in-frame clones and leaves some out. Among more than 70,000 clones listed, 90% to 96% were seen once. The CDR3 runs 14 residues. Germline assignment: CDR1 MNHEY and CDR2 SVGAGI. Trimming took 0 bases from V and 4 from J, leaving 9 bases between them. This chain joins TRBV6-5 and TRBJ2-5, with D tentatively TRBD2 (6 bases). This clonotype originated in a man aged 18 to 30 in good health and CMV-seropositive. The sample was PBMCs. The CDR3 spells CASSYSKGGETQYF. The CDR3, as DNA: TGTGCCAGCAGTTACTCAAAGGGAGGAGAGACCCAGTACTTC.